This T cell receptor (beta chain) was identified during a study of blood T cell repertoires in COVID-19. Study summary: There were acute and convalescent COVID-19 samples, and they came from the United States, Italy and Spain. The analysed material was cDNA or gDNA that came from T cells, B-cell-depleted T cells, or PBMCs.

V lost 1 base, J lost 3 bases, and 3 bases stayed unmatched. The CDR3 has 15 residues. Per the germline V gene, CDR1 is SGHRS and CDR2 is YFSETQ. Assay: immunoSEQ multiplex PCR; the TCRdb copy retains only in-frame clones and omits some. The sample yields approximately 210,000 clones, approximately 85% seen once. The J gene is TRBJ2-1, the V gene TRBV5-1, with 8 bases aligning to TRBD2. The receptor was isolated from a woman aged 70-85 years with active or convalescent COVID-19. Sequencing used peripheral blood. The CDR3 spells CASSLTSGGYNEQFF. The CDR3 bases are TGCGCCAGCAGCTTGACTAGCGGAGGCTACAATGAGCAGTTCTTC. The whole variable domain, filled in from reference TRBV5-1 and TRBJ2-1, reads KAGVTQTPRYLIKTRGQQVTLSCSPISGHRSVSWYQQTPGQGLQFLFEYFSETQRNKGNFPGRFSGRQFSNSRSEMNVSTLELGDSALYLCASSLTSGGYNEQFFGPGTRLTVL.